The present entry profiles one TCR beta chain with its context. The sample belongs to a study of blood T cell repertoires in COVID-19. The method was immunoSEQ multiplex PCR; TCRdb's version includes in-frame clones alone and lacks a portion of them. This sample carries 300,000 to 350,000 clones, 70% to 90% of them seen once, and the ten largest clones take under 2.5%. The study drew participants aged about 18 to 89 years from 20 to 30 US areas. The CDR3 is 16 residues long. Germline CDR1 is LNHDA and CDR2 is SQIVND (reference sequence). The trim removed 7 bases at V and 3 bases at J, leaving 5 bases unmatched.

The rearrangement joins TRBV19 to TRBJ2-6; TRBD1 aligns across 11 bases. This sequence originates from a young man who had recovered from COVID-19. Sequencing was performed on PBMCs or T cells enriched from blood (not recorded which). The CDR3 spells CASTGQGVYGANVLTF. The CDR3 bases are TGTGCCAGTACGGGACAGGGGGTTTATGGGGCCAACGTCCTGACTTTC.